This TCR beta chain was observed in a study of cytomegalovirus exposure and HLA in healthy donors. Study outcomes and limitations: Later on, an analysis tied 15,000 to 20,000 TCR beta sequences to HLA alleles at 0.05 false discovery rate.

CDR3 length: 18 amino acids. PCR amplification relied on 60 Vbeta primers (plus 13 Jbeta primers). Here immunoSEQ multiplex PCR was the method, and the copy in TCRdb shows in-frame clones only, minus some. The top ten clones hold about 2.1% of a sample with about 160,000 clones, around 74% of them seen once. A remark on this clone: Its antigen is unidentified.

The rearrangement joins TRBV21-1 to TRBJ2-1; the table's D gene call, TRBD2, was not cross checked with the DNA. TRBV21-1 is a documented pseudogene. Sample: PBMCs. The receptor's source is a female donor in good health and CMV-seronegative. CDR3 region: CASSLTPTSGRARNEQFF. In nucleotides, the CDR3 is TGTGCCAGCAGCCTTACTCCGACTAGCGGGAGGGCACGGAATGAGCAGTTCTTC.